This T cell receptor (beta chain) was captured in a study of brain metastases from non-small cell lung cancer. General observations from the study: Brain metastases had lower T-cell infiltration than primary tumors. Brain metastases shared most TCR repertoire with primaries, with sparse T cells. Compared with their matched primary tumors, roughly two thirds of brain metastases showed expanded T-cell clones.

Generated by immunoSEQ multiplex PCR, the TCRdb table keeps only in-frame clones and is missing some. The table includes more than 1,500 clones, 90% to 95% detected once. The CDR3 spans 15 residues. The V and J ends lost 1 base and 0 bases respectively, with 6 bases between them. Germline V gene sequence: CDR1 ENHRY, CDR2 SYGVKD. Turning to this clone: Its antigen is currently unknown.

This clonotype originated in a donor aged 40 or over with non-small cell lung cancer. The sample was tissue from a brain metastasis. This rearrangement joins TRBV10-3 to TRBJ2-2, with D unclear. The CDR3 DNA is TGTGCCATCAGTGAGTTTCTGACGAACACCGGGGAGCTGTTTTTT. Protein: CAISEFLTNTGELFF.